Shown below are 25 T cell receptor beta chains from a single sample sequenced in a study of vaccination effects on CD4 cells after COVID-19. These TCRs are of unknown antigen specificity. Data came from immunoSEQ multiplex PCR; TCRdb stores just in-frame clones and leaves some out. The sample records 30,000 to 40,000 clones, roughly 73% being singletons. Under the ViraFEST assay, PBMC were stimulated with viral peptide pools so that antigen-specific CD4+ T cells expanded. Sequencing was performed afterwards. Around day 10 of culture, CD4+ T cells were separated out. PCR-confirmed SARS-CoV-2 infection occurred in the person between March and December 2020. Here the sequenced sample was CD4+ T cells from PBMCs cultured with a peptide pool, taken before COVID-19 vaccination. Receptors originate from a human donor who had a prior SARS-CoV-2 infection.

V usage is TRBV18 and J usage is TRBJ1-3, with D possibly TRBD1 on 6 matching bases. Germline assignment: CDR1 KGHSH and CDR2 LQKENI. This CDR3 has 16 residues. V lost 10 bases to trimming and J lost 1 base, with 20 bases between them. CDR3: CATSPLRGISGNTIYF. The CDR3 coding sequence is TGTGCCACATCCCCACTGAGGGGGATTTCTGGAAACACCATATATTTT.

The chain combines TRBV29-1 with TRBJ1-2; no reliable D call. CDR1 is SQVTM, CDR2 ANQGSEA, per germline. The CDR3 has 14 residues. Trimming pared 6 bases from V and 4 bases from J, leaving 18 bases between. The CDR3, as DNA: TGCAGCGTCACTTCCGAAGGTCAGACCTATGGCTACACCTTC. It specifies CSVTSEGQTYGYTF.

This CDR3 is CASSKGGTVNEKLFF. In DNA, the CDR3 is TGTGCCAGCAGTAAAGGAGGGACAGTTAATGAAAAACTGTTTTTT. V is TRBV2 and J is TRBJ1-4; 7 positions agree with TRBD1. With V trimmed by 5 bases and J by 4 bases, 7 bases remained unmatched. This CDR3 region has 15 residues. Germline CDR1 reads SNHLY; CDR2 reads FYNNEI. Full variable domain (outside the CDR3, taken from reference TRBV2 and TRBJ1-4): EPEVTQTPSHQVTQMGQEVILRCVPISNHLYFYWYRQILGQKVEFLVSFYNNEISEKSEIFDDQFSVERPDGSNFTLKIRSTKLEDSAMYFCASSKGGTVNEKLFFGSGTQLSVL.

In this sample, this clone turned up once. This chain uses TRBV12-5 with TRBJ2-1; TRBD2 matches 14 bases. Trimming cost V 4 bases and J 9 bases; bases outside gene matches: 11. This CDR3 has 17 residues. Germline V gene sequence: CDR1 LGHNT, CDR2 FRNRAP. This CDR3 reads CASGSRLAGGPWVEQFF. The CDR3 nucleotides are TGTGCTAGTGGTTCACGACTAGCGGGAGGGCCTTGGGTTGAGCAGTTCTTC.

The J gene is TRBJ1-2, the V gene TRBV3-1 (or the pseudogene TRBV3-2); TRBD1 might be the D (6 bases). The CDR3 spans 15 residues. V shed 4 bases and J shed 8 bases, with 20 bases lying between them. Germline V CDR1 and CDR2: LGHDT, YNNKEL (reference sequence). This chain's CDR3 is CASSPQNDRKHGYTF. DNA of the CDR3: TGTGCCAGCAGCCCCCAAAACGACAGGAAGCACGGCTACACCTTC.

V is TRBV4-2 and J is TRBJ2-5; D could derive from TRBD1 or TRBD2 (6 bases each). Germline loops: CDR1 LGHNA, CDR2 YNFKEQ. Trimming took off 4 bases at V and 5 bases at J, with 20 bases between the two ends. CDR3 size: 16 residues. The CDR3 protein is CASSRKGGRGMETQYF. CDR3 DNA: TGTGCCAGCAGCCGAAAGGGGGGCAGGGGAATGGAGACCCAGTACTTC.

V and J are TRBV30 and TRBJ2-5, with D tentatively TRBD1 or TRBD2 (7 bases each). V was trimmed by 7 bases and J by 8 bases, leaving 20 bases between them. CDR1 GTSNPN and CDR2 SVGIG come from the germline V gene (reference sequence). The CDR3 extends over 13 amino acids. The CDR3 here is CAYRGRGGATQYF. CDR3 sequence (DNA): TGTGCCTACCGCGGCAGGGGGGGGGCAACCCAGTACTTC.

The CDR3 DNA is TGCGCCAGCAGCTTGGCTTCGTCTAGCGGGAGGGACGAGCAGTACTTC. This codes for CASSLASSSGRDEQYF. V gene TRBV5-1 combines with J gene TRBJ2-7; 12 bases match TRBD2. Germline V gene lookup returns CDR1 SGHRS and CDR2 YFSETQ. The CDR3 runs to 16 residues. The J segment lost 5 bases and the V segment lost 0 bases, leaving 6 bases of the junction unmatched.

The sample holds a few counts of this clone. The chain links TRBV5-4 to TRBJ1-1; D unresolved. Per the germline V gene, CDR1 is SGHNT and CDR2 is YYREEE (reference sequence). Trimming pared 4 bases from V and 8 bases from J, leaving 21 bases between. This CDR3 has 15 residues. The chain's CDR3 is CASSPWAERSFEAFF. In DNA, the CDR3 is TGTGCCAGCAGCCCTTGGGCCGAACGGAGCTTCGAAGCTTTCTTT. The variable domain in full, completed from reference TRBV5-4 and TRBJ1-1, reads ETGVTQSPTHLIKTRGQQVTLRCSSQSGHNTVSWYQQALGQGPQFIFQYYREEENGRGNFPPRFSGLQFPNYSSELNVNALELDDSALYLCASSPWAERSFEAFFGQGTRLTVV.

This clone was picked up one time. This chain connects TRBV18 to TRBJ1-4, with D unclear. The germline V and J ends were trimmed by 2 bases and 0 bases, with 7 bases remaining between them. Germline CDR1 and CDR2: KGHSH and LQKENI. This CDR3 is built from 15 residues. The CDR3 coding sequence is TGTGCCAGCTCACCAGCGACGGCAACTAATGAAAAACTGTTTTTT. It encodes CASSPATATNEKLFF.

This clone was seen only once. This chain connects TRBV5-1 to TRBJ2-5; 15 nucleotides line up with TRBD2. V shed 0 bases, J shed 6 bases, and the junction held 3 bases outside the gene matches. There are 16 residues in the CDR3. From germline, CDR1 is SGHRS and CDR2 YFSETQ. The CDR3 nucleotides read TGCGCCAGCAGCTTGGGGACTAGCGGGGGGGCAAAGACCCAGTACTTC. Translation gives CASSLGTSGGAKTQYF.

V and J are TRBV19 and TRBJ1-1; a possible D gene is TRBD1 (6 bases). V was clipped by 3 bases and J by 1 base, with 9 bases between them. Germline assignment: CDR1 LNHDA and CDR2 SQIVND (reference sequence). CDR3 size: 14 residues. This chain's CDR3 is CASSIDRWNTEAFF. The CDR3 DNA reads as TGTGCCAGTAGTATCGACAGGTGGAACACTGAAGCTTTCTTT. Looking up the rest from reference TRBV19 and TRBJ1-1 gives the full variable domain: DGGITQSPKYLFRKEGQNVTLSCEQNLNHDAMYWYRQDPGQGLRLIYYSQIVNDFQKGDIAEGYSVSREKKESFPLTVTSAQKNPTAFYLCASSIDRWNTEAFFGQGTRLTVV.

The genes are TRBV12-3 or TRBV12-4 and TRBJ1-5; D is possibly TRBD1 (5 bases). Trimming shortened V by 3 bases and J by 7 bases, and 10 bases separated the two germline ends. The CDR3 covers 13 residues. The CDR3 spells CASSFRVQQPQHF. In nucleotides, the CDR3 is TGTGCCAGCAGTTTCAGGGTACAGCAGCCCCAGCATTTT.

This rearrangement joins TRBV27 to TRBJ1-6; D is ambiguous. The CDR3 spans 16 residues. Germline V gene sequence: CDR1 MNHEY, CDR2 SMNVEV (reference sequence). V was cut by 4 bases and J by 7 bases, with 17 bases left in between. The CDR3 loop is CASSYYLGPRNSPLHF. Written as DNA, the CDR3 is TGTGCCAGCAGTTACTACCTTGGACCGAGAAATTCACCCCTCCACTTT.

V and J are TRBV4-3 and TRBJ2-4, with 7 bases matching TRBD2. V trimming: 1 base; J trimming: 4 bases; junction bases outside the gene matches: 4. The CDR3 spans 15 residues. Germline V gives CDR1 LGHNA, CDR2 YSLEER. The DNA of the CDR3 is TGCGCCAGCAGCCAAGCGAGGGACTATAAAAACATTCAGTACTTC. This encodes CASSQARDYKNIQYF.

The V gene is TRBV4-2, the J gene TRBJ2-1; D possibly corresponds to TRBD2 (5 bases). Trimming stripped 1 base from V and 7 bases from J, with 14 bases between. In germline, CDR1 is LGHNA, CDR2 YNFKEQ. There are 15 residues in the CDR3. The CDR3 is CASSQVTSGENEQFF. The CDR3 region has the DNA TGTGCCAGCAGCCAAGTTACTTCTGGGGAGAATGAGCAGTTCTTC.

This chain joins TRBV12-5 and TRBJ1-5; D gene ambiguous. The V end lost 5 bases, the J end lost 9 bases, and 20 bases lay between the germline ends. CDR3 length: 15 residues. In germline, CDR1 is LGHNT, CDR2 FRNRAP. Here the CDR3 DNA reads TGTGCTAGTGGTCTCCGACGGTCCGCGATCAGGCCCCAGCATTTT. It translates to CASGLRRSAIRPQHF.

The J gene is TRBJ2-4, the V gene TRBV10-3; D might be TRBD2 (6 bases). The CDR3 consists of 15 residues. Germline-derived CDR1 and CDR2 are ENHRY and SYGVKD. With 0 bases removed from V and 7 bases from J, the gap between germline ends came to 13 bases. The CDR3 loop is CAISESQGRGNIQYF. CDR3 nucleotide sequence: TGTGCCATCAGTGAGTCCCAGGGACGGGGGAACATTCAGTACTTC.

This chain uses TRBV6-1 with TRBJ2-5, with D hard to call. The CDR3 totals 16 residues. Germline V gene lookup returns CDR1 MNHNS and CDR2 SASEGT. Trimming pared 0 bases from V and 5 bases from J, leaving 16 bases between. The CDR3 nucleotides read TGTGCCAGCAGTGAAGCACCTAACTGGATCGCGGAGACCCAGTACTTC. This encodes CASSEAPNWIAETQYF.

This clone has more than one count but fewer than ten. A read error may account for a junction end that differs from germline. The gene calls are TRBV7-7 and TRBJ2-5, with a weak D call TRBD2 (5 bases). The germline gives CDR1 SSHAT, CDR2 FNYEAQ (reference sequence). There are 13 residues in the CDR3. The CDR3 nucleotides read TGTGCTAGCAGCTCCTCCCCGGGGGAGACCCAGTACTTC. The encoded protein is CASSSSPGETQYF. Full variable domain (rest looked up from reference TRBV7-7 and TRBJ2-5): GAGVSQSPRYKVTKRGQDVTLRCDPISSHATLYWYQQALGQGPEFLTYFNYEAQPDKSGLPSDRFSAERPEGSISTLTIQRTEQRDSAMYRCASSSSPGETQYFGPGTRLLVL.

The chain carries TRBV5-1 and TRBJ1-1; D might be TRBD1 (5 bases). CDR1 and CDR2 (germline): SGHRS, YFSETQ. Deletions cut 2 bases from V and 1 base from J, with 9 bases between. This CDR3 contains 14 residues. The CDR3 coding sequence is TGCGCCAGCAGCTTTGATGGGGGGAACACTGAAGCTTTCTTT. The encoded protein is CASSFDGGNTEAFF.

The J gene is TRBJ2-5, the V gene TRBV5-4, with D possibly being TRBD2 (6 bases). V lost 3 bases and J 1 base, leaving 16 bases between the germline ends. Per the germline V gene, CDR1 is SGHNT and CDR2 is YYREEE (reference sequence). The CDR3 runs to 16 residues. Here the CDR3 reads CASSSPAGQVQETQYF. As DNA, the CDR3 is TGTGCCAGCAGCTCCCCAGCGGGTCAAGTCCAAGAGACCCAGTACTTC.

The CDR3 is CASSFSLGTDTQYF. CDR3 bases: TGTGCCAGCAGCTTTAGTTTGGGCACAGATACGCAGTATTTT. The chain is built from TRBV7-2 and TRBJ2-3; D is undetermined. V was trimmed by 3 bases and J by 1 base, leaving 8 bases between them. Germline values: CDR1 SGHTA, CDR2 FQGNSA. The CDR3 consists of 14 residues.

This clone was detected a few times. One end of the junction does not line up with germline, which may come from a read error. The DNA of the CDR3 is TGTGCTAGCAGCGGAGGACTAGGAGATACGCAGTATTTT. Encoded protein: CASSGGLGDTQYF. The V gene is TRBV7-7, the J gene TRBJ2-3; 7 bases line up with TRBD2. The CDR3 has 13 amino acids. Germline V gives CDR1 SSHAT, CDR2 FNYEAQ (reference sequence).

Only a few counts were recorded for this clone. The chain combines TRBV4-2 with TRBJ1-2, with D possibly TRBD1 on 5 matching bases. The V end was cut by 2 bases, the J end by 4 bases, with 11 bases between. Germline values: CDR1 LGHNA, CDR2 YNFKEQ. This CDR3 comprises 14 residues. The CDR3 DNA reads TGTGCCAGCAGCCAATGGGAGACAGCCTATGGCTACACCTTC. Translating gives CASSQWETAYGYTF.